This TCR beta chain is drawn from a study of OX40 agonist ivuxolimab in advanced cancers. Across the whole study: Cancers in dose escalation were hepatocellular, melanoma, renal cell and head and neck.

Assay used: immunoSEQ multiplex PCR; TCRdb lists only in-frame clones, some missing. The sample lists about 90,000 clones; nearly 90% were seen once. V was pared by 0 bases and J by 0 bases, with 7 bases between. CDR1 is SGDLS, CDR2 YYNGEE, per germline. This CDR3 is built from 14 residues. This material consisted of CD4+ or CD8+ T cells sorted from blood, taken in a trial of the OX40 agonist ivuxolimab. The clonotype was recovered from an adult with an advanced solid tumor such as melanoma, head and neck, liver or kidney cancer. The rearrangement joins TRBV9 to TRBJ2-7; no clear D gene. The CDR3 is CASSVGSTSYEQYF. CDR3 nucleotide sequence: TGTGCCAGCAGCGTAGGGTCTACCTCCTACGAGCAGTACTTC.